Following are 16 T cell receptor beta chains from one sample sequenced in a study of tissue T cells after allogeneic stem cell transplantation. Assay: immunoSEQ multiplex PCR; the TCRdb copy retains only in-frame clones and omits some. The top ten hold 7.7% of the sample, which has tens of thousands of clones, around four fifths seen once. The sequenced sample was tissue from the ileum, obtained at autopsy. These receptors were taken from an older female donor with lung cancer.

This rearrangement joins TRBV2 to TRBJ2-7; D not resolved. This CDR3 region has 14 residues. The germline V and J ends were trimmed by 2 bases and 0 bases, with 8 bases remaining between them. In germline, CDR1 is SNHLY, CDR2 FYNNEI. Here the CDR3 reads CASSESSYSYEQYF. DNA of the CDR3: TGTGCCAGCAGTGAATCCAGCTACTCCTACGAGCAGTACTTC. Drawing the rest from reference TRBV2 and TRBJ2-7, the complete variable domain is EPEVTQTPSHQVTQMGQEVILRCVPISNHLYFYWYRQILGQKVEFLVSFYNNEISEKSEIFDDQFSVERPDGSNFTLKIRSTKLEDSAMYFCASSESSYSYEQYFGPGTRLTVT.

CDR3 protein: CASSGGVNSYNSPLHF. DNA for the CDR3: TGTGCCAGCAGCGGAGGGGTAAACTCCTATAATTCACCCCTCCACTTT. V usage is TRBV9 and J usage is TRBJ1-6; tentatively, D is TRBD1 (5 bases). The CDR3 has 16 amino acids. Trimming pared 3 bases from V and 0 bases from J, leaving 10 bases between. Germline CDR1 SGDLS, CDR2 YYNGEE.

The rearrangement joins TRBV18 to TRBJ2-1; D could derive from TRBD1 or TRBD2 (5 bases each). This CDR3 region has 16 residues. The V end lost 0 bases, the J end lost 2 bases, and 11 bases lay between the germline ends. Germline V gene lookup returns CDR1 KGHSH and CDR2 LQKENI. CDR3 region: CASSPPERGAYNEQFF. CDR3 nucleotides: TGTGCCAGCTCACCACCGGAAAGGGGAGCCTACAATGAGCAGTTCTTC.

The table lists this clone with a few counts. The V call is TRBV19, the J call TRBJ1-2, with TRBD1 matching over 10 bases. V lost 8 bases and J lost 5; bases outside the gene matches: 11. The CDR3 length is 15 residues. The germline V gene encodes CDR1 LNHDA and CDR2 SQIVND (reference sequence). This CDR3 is CASANLGTGVYGYTF. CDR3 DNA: TGTGCCAGTGCGAACCTGGGGACAGGGGTATATGGCTACACCTTC.

The CDR3 region is CASSLAASGMAGQFF. In nucleotides, the CDR3 is TGTGCCAGCAGCTTAGCGGCTAGCGGGATGGCAGGGCAGTTCTTC. The chain is built from TRBV7-2 and TRBJ2-1, with TRBD2 matching over 9 bases. J gave up 12 bases and V 0 bases, and 9 bases lay outside the gene matches. The length of the CDR3 is 15 residues. The germline CDR1 and CDR2 sequences are SGHTA and FQGNSA.

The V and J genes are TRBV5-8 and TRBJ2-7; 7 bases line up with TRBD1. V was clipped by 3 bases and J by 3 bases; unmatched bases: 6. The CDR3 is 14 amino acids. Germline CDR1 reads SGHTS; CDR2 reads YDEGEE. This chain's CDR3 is CASSSRTGVYEQYF. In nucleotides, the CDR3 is TGTGCCAGCAGCTCCCGGACAGGCGTCTACGAGCAGTACTTC.

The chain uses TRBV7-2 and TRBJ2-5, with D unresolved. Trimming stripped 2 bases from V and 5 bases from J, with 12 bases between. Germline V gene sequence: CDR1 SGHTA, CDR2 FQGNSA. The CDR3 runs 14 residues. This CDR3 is CASSLFLGWETQYF. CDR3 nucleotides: TGTGCCAGCAGCTTATTCTTGGGTTGGGAGACCCAGTACTTC.

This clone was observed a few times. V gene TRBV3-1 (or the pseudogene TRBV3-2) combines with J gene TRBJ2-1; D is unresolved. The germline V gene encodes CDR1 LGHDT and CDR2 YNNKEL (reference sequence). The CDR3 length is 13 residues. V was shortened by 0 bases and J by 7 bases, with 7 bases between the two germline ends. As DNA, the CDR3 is TGTGCCAGCAGCCAAGATGTACTGAATGAGCAGTTCTTC. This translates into CASSQDVLNEQFF.

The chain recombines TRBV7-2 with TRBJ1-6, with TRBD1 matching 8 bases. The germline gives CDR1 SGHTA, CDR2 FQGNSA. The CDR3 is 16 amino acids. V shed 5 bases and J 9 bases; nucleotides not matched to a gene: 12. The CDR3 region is CASSLTPGTGTSPLHF. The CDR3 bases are TGTGCCAGCAGCCTTACTCCCGGGACAGGAACTTCACCCCTCCACTTT. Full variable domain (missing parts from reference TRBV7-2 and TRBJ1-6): GAGVSQSPSNKVTEKGKDVELRCDPISGHTALYWYRQSLGQGLEFLIYFQGNSAPDKSGLPSDRFSAERTGGSVSTLTIQRTQQEDSAVYLCASSLTPGTGTSPLHFGNGTRLTVT.

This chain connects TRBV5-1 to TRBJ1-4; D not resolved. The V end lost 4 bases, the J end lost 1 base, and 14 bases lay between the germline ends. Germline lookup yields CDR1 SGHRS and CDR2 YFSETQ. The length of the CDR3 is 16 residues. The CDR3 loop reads CASSREGSLTNEKLFF. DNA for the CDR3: TGCGCCAGCAGCCGTGAGGGTTCCCTAACTAATGAAAAACTGTTTTTT.

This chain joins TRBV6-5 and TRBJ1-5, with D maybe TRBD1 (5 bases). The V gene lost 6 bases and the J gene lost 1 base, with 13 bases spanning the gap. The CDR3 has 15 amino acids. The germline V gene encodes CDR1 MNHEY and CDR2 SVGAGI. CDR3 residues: CASSRGGGSNQPQHF. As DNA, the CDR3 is TGTGCCAGCAGCCGTGGGGGAGGGAGCAATCAGCCCCAGCATTTT.

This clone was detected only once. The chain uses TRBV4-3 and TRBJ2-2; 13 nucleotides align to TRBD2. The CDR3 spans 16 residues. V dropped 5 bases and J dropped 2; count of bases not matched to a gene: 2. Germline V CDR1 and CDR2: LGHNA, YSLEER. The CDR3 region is CASSGTSGDNTGELFF. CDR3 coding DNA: TGCGCCAGCAGCGGGACTAGCGGGGATAACACCGGGGAGCTGTTTTTT.

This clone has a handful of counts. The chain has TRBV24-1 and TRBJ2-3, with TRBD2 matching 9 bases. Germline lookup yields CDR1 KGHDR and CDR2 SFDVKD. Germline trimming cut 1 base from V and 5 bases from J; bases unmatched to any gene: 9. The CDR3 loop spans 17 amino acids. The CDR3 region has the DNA TGTGCCACCAGTGATTTCGCGGGAGGGGGGTTCCAAGATACGCAGTATTTT. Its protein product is CATSDFAGGGFQDTQYF.

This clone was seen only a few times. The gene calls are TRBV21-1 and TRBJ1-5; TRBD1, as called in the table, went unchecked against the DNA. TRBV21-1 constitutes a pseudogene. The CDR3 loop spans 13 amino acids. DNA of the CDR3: TGTGCCAGCAGCATAACAGGGGGGCAGCCCCAGCATTTT. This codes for CASSITGGQPQHF.

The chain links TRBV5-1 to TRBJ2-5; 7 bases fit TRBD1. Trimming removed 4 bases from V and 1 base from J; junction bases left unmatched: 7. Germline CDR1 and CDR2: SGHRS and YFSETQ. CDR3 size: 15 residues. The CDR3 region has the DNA TGCGCCAGCAGCCCCACTGGACAGGTCCAAGAGACCCAGTACTTC. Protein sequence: CASSPTGQVQETQYF. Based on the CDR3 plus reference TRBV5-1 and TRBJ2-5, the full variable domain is KAGVTQTPRYLIKTRGQQVTLSCSPISGHRSVSWYQQTPGQGLQFLFEYFSETQRNKGNFPGRFSGRQFSNSRSEMNVSTLELGDSALYLCASSPTGQVQETQYFGPGTRLLVL.

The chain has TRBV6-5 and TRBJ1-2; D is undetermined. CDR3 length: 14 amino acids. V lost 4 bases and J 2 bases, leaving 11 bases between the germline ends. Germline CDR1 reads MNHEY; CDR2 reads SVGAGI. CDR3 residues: CASSSQTKNYGYTF. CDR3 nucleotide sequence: TGTGCCAGCAGTTCCCAGACAAAAAACTATGGCTACACCTTC.